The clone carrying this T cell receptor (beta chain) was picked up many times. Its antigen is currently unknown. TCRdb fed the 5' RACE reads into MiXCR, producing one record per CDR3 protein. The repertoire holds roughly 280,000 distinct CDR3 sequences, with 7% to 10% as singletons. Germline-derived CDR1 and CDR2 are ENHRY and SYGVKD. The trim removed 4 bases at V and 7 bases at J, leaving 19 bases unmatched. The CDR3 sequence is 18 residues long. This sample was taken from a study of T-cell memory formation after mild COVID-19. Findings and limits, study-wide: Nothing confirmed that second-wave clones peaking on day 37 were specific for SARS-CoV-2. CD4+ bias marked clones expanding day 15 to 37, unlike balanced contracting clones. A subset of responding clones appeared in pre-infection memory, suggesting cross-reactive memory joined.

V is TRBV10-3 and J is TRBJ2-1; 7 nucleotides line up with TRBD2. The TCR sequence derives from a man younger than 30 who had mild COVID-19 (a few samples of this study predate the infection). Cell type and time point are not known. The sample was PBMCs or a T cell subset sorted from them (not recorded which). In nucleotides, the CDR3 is TGTGCCATCAGTGCTGAAAACGGGGGGTCAACCGGGGTGAATGAGCAGTTCTTC. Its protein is CAISAENGGSTGVNEQFF.